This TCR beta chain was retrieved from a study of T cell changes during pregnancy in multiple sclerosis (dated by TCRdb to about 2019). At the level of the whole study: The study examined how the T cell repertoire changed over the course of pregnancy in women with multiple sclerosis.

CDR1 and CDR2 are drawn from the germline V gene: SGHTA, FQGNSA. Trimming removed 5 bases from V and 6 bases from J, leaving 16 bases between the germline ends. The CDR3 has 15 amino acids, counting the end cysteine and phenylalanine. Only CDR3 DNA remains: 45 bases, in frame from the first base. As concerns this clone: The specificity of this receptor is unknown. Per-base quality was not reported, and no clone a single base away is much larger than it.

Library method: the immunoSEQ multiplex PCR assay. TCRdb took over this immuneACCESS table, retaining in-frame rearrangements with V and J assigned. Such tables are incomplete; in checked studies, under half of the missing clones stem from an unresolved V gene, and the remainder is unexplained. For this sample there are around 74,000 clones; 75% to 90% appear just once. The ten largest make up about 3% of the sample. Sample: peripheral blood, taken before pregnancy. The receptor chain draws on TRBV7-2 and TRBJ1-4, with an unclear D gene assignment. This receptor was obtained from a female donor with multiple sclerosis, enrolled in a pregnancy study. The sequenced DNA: TGTGCCAGCAGCCCGCTGGTCCAAGCGGATGAAAAACTGTTTTTT. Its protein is CASSPLVQADEKLFF.